The following is a TCR beta chain sequence with its context. What it binds is not known. While the first cohort had 600 to 850 subjects, the donors belonged to the separate validation cohort of about 130 subjects. The data derive from a study of cytomegalovirus exposure and HLA in healthy donors. Study outcomes and limitations: The tendency of first-cohort TCR clusters to co-occur in the 90 to 150 validation repertoires emerged from a later analysis.

Trimming took 5 bases from V and 2 from J; bases not matched to a gene: 6. This CDR3 comprises 15 residues. Germline CDR1 reads SGHRS; CDR2 reads YFSETQ. Generated by immunoSEQ multiplex PCR, the TCRdb table keeps only in-frame clones and is missing some. The table records 300,000 or so clones, 88% of them present only once. The sequence was obtained from a young man in good health and CMV-seronegative. Sequencing input: PBMCs. V usage is TRBV5-1 and J usage is TRBJ2-1; the match to TRBD2 covers 8 bases. The CDR3 sequence is CASSFTSGPYNEQFF. The CDR3, as DNA: TGCGCCAGCAGTTTTACTAGCGGACCCTACAATGAGCAGTTCTTC. The complete variable domain, with remaining parts taken from reference TRBV5-1 and TRBJ2-1, reads KAGVTQTPRYLIKTRGQQVTLSCSPISGHRSVSWYQQTPGQGLQFLFEYFSETQRNKGNFPGRFSGRQFSNSRSEMNVSTLELGDSALYLCASSFTSGPYNEQFFGPGTRLTVL.